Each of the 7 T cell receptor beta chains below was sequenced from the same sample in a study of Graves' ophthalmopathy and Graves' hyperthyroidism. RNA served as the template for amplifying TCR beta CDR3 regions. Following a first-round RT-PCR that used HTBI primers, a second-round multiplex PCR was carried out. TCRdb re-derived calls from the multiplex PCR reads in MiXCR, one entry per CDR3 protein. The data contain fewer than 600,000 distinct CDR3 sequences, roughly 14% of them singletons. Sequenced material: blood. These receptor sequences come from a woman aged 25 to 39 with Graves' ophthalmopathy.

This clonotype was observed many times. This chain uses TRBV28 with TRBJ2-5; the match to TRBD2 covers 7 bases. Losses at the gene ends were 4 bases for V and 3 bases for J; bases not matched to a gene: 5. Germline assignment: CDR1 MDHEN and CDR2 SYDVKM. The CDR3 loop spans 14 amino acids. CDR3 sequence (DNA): TGTGCCAGCAGTTCGTACGGACTAGAAGAGACCCAGTACTTC. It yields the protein CASSSYGLEETQYF.

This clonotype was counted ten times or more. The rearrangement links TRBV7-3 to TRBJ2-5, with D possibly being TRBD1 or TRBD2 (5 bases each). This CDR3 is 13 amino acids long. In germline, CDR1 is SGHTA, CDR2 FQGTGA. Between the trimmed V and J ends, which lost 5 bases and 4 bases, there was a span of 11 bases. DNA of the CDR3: TGTGCCAGCAGCCCTGCTGGGGGAGAGACCCAGTACTTC. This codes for CASSPAGGETQYF.

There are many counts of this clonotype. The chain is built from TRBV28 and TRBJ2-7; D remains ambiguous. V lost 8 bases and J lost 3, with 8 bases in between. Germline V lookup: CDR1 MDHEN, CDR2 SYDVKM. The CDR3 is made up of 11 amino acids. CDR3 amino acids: CASERDYEQYF. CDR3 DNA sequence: TGTGCCAGCGAGAGAGACTACGAGCAGTACTTC.

DNA of the CDR3: TGTGCCAGCAGTTTAAAGGGGCAGATGAACACTGAAGCTTTCTTT. Protein: CASSLKGQMNTEAFF. The chain links TRBV27 to TRBJ1-1, with D possibly TRBD1 on 5 matching bases. Germline CDR1 MNHEY, CDR2 SMNVEV (reference sequence). CDR3 length: 15 amino acids. V was pared by 2 bases and J by 0 bases, with 10 bases between.

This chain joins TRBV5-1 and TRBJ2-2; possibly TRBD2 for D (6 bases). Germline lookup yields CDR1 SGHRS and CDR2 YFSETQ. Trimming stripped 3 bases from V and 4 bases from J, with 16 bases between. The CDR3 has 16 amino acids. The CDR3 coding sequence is TGCGCCAGCAGCTGGGATGAGGAGGGCCCCACCGGGGAGCTGTTTTTT. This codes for CASSWDEEGPTGELFF.

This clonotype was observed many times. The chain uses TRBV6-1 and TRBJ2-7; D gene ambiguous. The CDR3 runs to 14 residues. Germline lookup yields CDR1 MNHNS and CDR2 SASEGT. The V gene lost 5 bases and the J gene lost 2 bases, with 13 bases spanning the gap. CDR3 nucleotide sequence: TGTGCCAGCAGTCGGAAGGGTCTACCCTACGAGCAGTACTTC. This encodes CASSRKGLPYEQYF.

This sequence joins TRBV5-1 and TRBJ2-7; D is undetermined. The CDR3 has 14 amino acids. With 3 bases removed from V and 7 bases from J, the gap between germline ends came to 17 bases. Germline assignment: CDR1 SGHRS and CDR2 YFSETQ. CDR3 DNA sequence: TGCGCCAGCAGCTCGGTTTCCCCCCTGGGAGAGCAGTACTTC. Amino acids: CASSSVSPLGEQYF.